The clone carrying this T cell receptor (beta chain) came up a few times. The antigen is unknown. Each sample had at least 6 million PBMCs isolated. Samples each had at least 5.5 micrograms of total RNA extracted. This specimen belongs to a study of blood T cells in healthy people across ages. General study points: Unsorted PBMC input precluded a conclusive naive versus antigen-experienced comparison. As age increased, TCR beta diversity per million T cells fell in a roughly linear fashion.

Next came a second PCR, run for about 6 to 11 cycles, which used a sample-barcoded 5' primer along with a J-beta primer mix. TCRdb used MiXCR to reprocess the 5' RACE reads, holding one entry per CDR3 protein. The table includes roughly 500,000 distinct CDR3 sequences, approximately 27% detected once. J was trimmed by 2 bases and V by 8 bases; bases with no gene match: 13. Germline V gene lookup returns CDR1 ENHRY and CDR2 SYGVKD. The CDR3 is made up of 17 amino acids. This clonotype was sampled from a woman aged 65 to 85 in good health. What was sequenced was blood. V is TRBV10-3 and J is TRBJ1-1; 11 bases agree with TRBD1. The CDR3 DNA sequence: TGTGCCATCCGACCGCACCGGGACAGGGGGGATAACACTGAAGCTTTCTTT. Protein product: CAIRPHRDRGDNTEAFF.